There are many counts of the clone carrying this T cell receptor beta chain. MiXCR was run by TCRdb on the 5' RACE reads, yielding one entry per CDR3 protein. Here the sample spans a few hundred thousand distinct CDR3 sequences, more than 9% being singletons. The sample originates from a study of identical twins. The V gene's germline CDR1 is SGHTA and CDR2 FQGNSA. V gave up 1 base and J gave up 0 bases; unmatched junction bases: 3. The CDR3 covers 16 residues. These data were also filed under a second study, of yellow fever vaccine responses in identical twins.

Material for sequencing was PBMCs. The rearrangement joins TRBV7-2 to TRBJ2-3; 8 nucleotides align to TRBD2. The receptor was isolated from a woman under 30 in good health. CDR3 residues: CASSLVPSGSTDTQYF. In DNA, the CDR3 is TGTGCCAGCAGCTTAGTTCCTAGCGGGAGCACAGATACGCAGTATTTT.